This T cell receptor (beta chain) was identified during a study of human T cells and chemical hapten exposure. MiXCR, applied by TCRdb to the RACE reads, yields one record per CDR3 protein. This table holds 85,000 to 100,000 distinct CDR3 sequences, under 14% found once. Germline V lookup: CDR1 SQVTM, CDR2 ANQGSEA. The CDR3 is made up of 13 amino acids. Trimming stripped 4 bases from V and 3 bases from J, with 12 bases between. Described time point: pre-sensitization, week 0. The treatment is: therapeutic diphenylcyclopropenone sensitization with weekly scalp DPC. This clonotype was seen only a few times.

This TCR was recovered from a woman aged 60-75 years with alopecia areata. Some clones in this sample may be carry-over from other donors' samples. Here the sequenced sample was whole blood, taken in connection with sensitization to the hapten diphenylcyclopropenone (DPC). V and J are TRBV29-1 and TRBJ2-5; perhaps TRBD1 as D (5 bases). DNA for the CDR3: TGCAGCGTTGGGGGAAACAGGAAAGAGACCCAGTACTTC. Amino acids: CSVGGNRKETQYF.